This section outlines one T cell receptor (beta chain) sequence together with its context. In this sample, this clonotype turned up many times. Which antigen it targets is not known. No per-base quality is available; no much larger clone lies one base away. The library was generated by multiplex PCR. Sequencing relied on an Illumina HiSeq 4000. TCR beta libraries were built with iRepertoire HTBI primers and Arm-PCR amplification of CDR3 regions. Before sequencing, the PCR products underwent gel purification. As for how the authors treated the data: Gene usage analysis of CDR3 amino acid clonotypes relied on the roughly 60 TRBV and around 14 TRBJ segments identified across samples. COPE and FqMerger were used to merge filtered high-quality paired reads into contigs. BLAST was used to align contigs to IMGT TRBV, TRBD and TRBJ reference genes, and CDR3 was defined according to IMGT. Any clonotype with a frequency above 0.1% was counted as a highly expanded clone. Shannon entropy served as the measure of repertoire diversity, while the Gini coefficient captured V-J evenness. A clonotype was considered public if more than one individual shared it. The public reads were run again by TCRdb, first through fastp at Q25 and then through MiXCR, and only productive beta chains were kept. Each record represents a unique CDR3 protein, reported with the most common genes and DNA among its rows. These V and J calls are TCRdb output, not the study's own analysis. The sample yields hundreds of thousands of distinct CDR3 sequences; less than 20% were counted once. The top ten hold around a fifth of the sample.

The entry originates in a study of regulatory T cells in long-lasting Graves disease (dated by TCRdb to the early 2020s). In terms of the full investigation: Patients with newly diagnosed Graves' disease had been on antithyroid drugs for under 3 months. Patients with persistent Graves' disease were compared with patients with newly diagnosed Graves' disease using TCR sequencing and RNA sequencing of peripheral blood. The study took place in China and was registered as a clinical trial. TCR sequencing covered some 13 persistent and about 20 newly diagnosed Graves' disease patients, 33 samples in total.

There are 17 amino acids in the CDR3, from cysteine to phenylalanine inclusive. This entry keeps only the CDR3 DNA: 51 bases, framed from base 1. V gives up 0 bases and J gives up 1 base, and the segment between their germline ends measures 13 bases. CDR1 and CDR2 are drawn from the germline V gene: SGHDT, YYEEEE. Study-level results and caveats: Preferential use of TRBV28, TRBJ1-2 and TRBJ2-5 was observed in persistent disease, whereas TRBV20-1 and TRBJ2-1 were favored in newly diagnosed disease. Peripheral blood alone was examined, since thyroid tissue, which constituted the primary lesion, could not be accessed. Sequencing and analysis were restricted to the TCR beta chain. Persistent Graves' disease patients showed lower TCR Shannon entropy and fewer highly expanded clones than newly diagnosed patients, suggesting clonal expansion. The small sample size was acknowledged by the authors as a limitation that may reduce accuracy. More public clonotypes were shared among persistent patients (2,741) than among newly diagnosed patients (approximately 1,000).

The time point label, as the study defines it: newly diagnosed GD, antithyroid drugs for less than 3 months. For both TCR sequencing and RNA sequencing, RNA was extracted from PBMCs using TRIzol. Graves' disease was diagnosed according to American Thyroid Association guidelines. Patients were recruited from an endocrinology department in Xi'an, China. From each patient, roughly 9 milliliters of peripheral blood was collected into an EDTA anticoagulant tube. PBMCs were isolated by Ficoll Paque Plus density gradient separation without further T cell sorting. An Agilent 2100 Bioanalyzer and agarose gel were used to assess RNA quality, and a NanoDrop 2000 was used to measure RNA concentration.

The receptor's source is a female donor with Graves disease. The source material was peripheral blood mononuclear cells (PBMCs), sampled at new diagnosis, from a patient treated with antithyroid drugs. The rearranged chain carries TRBV5-6 and TRBJ2-2; the D element might be TRBD1 or TRBD2, as each aligns at 5 bases. The CDR3 is CASSLEPGRWNTGELFF. The nucleotide sequence is given as TGTGCCAGCAGCTTGGAACCGGGACGCTGGAACACCGGGGAGCTGTTTTTT.